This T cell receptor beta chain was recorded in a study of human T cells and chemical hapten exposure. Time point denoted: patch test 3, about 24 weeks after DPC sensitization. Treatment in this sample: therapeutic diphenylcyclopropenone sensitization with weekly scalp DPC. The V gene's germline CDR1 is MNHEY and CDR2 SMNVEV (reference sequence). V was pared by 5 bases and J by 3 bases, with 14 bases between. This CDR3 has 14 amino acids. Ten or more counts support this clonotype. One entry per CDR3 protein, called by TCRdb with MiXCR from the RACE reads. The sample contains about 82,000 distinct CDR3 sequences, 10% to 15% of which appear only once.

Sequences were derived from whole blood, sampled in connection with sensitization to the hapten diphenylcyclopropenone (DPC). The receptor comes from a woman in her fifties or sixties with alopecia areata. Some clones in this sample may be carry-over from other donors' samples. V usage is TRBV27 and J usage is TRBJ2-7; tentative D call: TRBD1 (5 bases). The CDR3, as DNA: TGTGCCAGCAGTAACAGGACATTTTACTACGAGCAGTACTTC. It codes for CASSNRTFYYEQYF.